This T cell receptor beta chain emerged from a study of blood T cell repertoires in COVID-19. For the study at large: Acute and convalescent COVID-19 specimens originated in the United States, Italy and Spain. PBMCs, B-cell-depleted T cells, or T cells provided the cDNA or gDNA that made up the material.

The CDR3 spans 14 residues. Germline values: CDR1 SGHRS, CDR2 YFSETQ. The V and J ends lost 1 base and 1 base respectively, with 7 bases between them. TCRdb keeps only in-frame clones here, not all; method: immunoSEQ multiplex PCR. Of approximately 260,000 clones listed, just over 90% are singletons. V is TRBV5-1 and J is TRBJ2-3; D might be TRBD2 (5 bases). The clonotype originates from a woman aged 18-35 years who had recovered from COVID-19. The sequencing sample was made of PBMCs or T cells enriched from blood (not recorded which). The CDR3 reads CASSLQLGTDTQYF. In DNA, the CDR3 is TGCGCCAGCAGCTTGCAACTAGGCACAGATACGCAGTATTTT.